Given below is one TCR beta chain in context. The sample belongs to a study of OX40 agonist ivuxolimab in advanced cancers. The method was immunoSEQ multiplex PCR; TCRdb's version includes in-frame clones alone and lacks a portion of them. In the table there are tens of thousands of clones, 88% of which are singletons. Germline V lookup: CDR1 SGHTA, CDR2 FQGNSA. Trimming cost V 3 bases and J 4 bases, with 9 bases left between them. This CDR3 has 13 residues. The sample in question was CD4+ or CD8+ T cells sorted from blood, obtained in a trial of the OX40 agonist ivuxolimab. The V gene is TRBV7-2, the J gene TRBJ1-2, with unresolved D. This sequence was found in an adult with an advanced solid tumor such as melanoma, head and neck, liver or kidney cancer. CDR3 residues: CASSLGRRYGYTF. The CDR3 DNA follows: TGTGCCAGCAGCTTGGGCAGACGCTATGGCTACACCTTC.